This passage covers 3 T cell receptor beta chains from one sample sequenced in a study of OX40 agonist ivuxolimab in advanced cancers. Libraries were prepared by immunoSEQ multiplex PCR; TCRdb keeps only in-frame clonotypes and omits some of them. The sample yields about 100,000 clones, about 91% seen once. Sequences were derived from CD4+ or CD8+ T cells sorted from blood, sampled in a trial of the OX40 agonist ivuxolimab. Receptor source: an adult with an advanced solid tumor such as melanoma, head and neck, liver or kidney cancer.

In DNA form, the CDR3 reads TGCAGCGTTGGGAATGGGGAGACCCAGTACTTC. It translates to CSVGNGETQYF. V gene TRBV29-1 combines with J gene TRBJ2-5; D gene uncertain. Trimming removed 4 bases at V and 5 bases at J, with 8 bases between. Germline CDR1 SQVTM, CDR2 ANQGSEA. This CDR3 has 11 residues.

The rearrangement joins TRBV27 to TRBJ1-4; perhaps TRBD1 as D (5 bases). The V gene's germline CDR1 is MNHEY and CDR2 SMNVEV (reference sequence). CDR3 length: 16 amino acids. V dropped 5 bases and J dropped 5 bases, with 18 bases sitting between them. CDR3 DNA sequence: TGTGCCAGCAGTCCTCAAATAAGGGGCGGCAATGAAAAACTGTTTTTT. Translated, it gives CASSPQIRGGNEKLFF.

A few counts support this clone. The CDR3 loop is CASSVFEAPRYNSPLHF. CDR3 DNA: TGTGCCAGCAGCGTGTTTGAGGCTCCTCGTTATAATTCACCCCTCCACTTT. The chain combines TRBV13 with TRBJ1-6; D uncertain. V was trimmed by 5 bases and J by 4 bases, leaving 18 bases between them. The germline V gene has CDR1 PRHDT and CDR2 FYEKMQ (reference sequence). The CDR3 is 17 amino acids.